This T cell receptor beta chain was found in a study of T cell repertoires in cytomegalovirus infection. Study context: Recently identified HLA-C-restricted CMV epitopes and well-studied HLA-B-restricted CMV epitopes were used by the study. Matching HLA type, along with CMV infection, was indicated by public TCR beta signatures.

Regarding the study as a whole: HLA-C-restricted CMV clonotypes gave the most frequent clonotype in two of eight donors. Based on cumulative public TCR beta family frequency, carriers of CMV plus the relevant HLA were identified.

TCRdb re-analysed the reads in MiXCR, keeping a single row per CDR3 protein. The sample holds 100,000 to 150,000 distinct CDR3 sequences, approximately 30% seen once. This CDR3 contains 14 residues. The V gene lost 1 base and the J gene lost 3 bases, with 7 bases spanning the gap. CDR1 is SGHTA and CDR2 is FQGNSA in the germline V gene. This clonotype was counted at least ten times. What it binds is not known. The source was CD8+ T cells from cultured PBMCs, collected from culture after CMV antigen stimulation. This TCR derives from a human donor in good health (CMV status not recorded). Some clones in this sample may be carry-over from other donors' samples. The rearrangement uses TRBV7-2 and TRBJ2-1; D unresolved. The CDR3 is CASSLGNLYNEQFF. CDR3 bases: TGTGCCAGCAGCTTAGGTAACCTCTACAATGAGCAGTTCTTC. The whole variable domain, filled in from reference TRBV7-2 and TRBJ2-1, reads GAGVSQSPSNKVTEKGKDVELRCDPISGHTALYWYRQSLGQGLEFLIYFQGNSAPDKSGLPSDRFSAERTGGSVSTLTIQRTQQEDSAVYLCASSLGNLYNEQFFGPGTRLTVL.